These 32 T cell receptor beta chains were sequenced from one sample in a study of regulatory T cells in long-lasting Graves disease. The time point here: newly diagnosed GD, antithyroid drugs for less than 3 months. Scientists built the TCR library using RNA that was extracted from PBMCs. In building TCR beta libraries, iRepertoire HTBI primers were used together with Arm-PCR of CDR3 regions. In TCRdb, the multiplex PCR reads were re-called with MiXCR into one record per CDR3 protein. The sample lists hundreds of thousands of distinct CDR3 sequences; less than 20% were seen once. This sample was also put to use in a study of T cells in Graves' hyperthyroidism and ophthalmopathy.

This sample comprised peripheral blood mononuclear cells (PBMCs), obtained at new diagnosis, from a patient treated with antithyroid drugs. These TCRs come from a woman younger than 45 with Graves disease.

This clonotype showed up just a few times. This sequence joins TRBV4-1 and TRBJ1-5; possible D gene TRBD1, 6 bases. V lost 1 base to trimming and J lost 7 bases, with 14 bases between them. The CDR3 totals 15 residues. Germline V gene data show CDR1 as MGHRA and CDR2 as YSYEKL. CDR3 protein: CASSQVSEGHQPQHF. CDR3 nucleotide sequence: TGCGCCAGCAGCCAAGTGTCGGAGGGACACCAGCCCCAGCATTTT.

In regard to this clonotype: Germline is not matched at one junction end, which may reflect a read error. The chain employs TRBV27 and TRBJ1-1; D perhaps matches TRBD1 (6 bases). Per germline, CDR1 MNHEY and CDR2 SMNVEV (reference sequence). The CDR3 consists of 12 residues. The chain's CDR3 is CVSSTGHREAFF. The CDR3 nucleotides are TGTGTCAGCAGTACGGGACACAGAGAAGCTTTCTTT.

The chain joins TRBV28 to TRBJ1-2, with unresolved D. V lost 1 base, J lost 2 bases, and 14 bases lay in between. Germline V gene lookup returns CDR1 MDHEN and CDR2 SYDVKM. CDR3 length: 16 residues. CDR3 sequence (DNA): TGTGCCAGCAGTTTATCCTTTTTGGGAGACAACTATGGCTACACCTTC. Translating it yields CASSLSFLGDNYGYTF.

J is TRBJ2-2 and V is TRBV29-1, with TRBD2 identical over 10 bases. Germline V gene data show CDR1 as SQVTM and CDR2 as ANQGSEA. This CDR3 is built from 15 residues. V gave up 4 bases and J gave up 3 bases; unmatched junction bases: 5. Here the CDR3 reads CSVALAGVYTGELFF. The CDR3 DNA reads as TGCAGCGTTGCCCTAGCGGGAGTATACACCGGGGAGCTGTTTTTT.

This clonotype was found a few times. The chain uses TRBV12-3 or TRBV12-4 and TRBJ2-7; D gene ambiguous. The CDR3 loop spans 12 amino acids. Trimming pared 4 bases from V and 3 bases from J, leaving 7 bases between. CDR3 nucleotide sequence: TGTGCCAGCAGTTGGAACATCTACGAGCAGTACTTC. Its protein product is CASSWNIYEQYF.

The J gene is TRBJ1-2, the V gene TRBV30; the D gene is possibly TRBD1 (5 bases). CDR1 GTSNPN and CDR2 SVGIG come from the germline V gene (reference sequence). V was cut by 4 bases and J by 6 bases, with 9 bases left in between. The CDR3 contains 11 residues. The CDR3 DNA reads TGTGCCTGGATCAGGGTAGATGGCTACACCTTC. Its protein product is CAWIRVDGYTF.

Notes on this clonotype: This may be a read error: a much more frequent sequence differs by one nucleotide. The gene calls are TRBV12-3 or TRBV12-4 and TRBJ2-1; D not resolved. Trimming stripped 3 bases from V and 5 bases from J, with 5 bases between. This CDR3 region has 12 residues. The chain's CDR3 is CASSFPNNEQFF. The CDR3 DNA reads as TGTGCCAGCAGTTTCCCTAACAATGAGCAGTTCTTC.

This clonotype was observed at least ten times. The chain joins TRBV5-1 to TRBJ1-1; D gene ambiguous. CDR3 size: 14 residues. In germline, CDR1 is SGHRS, CDR2 YFSETQ. V lost 2 bases and J lost 3, with 11 bases in between. The CDR3 reads CASSLQGGDTEAFF. The CDR3 DNA reads as TGCGCCAGCAGCTTACAAGGTGGGGACACTGAAGCTTTCTTT.

The chain links TRBV29-1 to TRBJ1-2; D not certain. CDR3 size: 10 residues. Per germline, CDR1 SQVTM and CDR2 ANQGSEA. The V end was cut by 3 bases, the J end by 4 bases, with 3 bases between. Written as DNA, the CDR3 is TGCAGCGTTGAGGTCTATGGCTACACCTTC. Its protein product is CSVEVYGYTF.

The chain has TRBV6-2 or TRBV6-3 and TRBJ2-7, with TRBD2 identical over 9 bases. Germline V CDR1 and CDR2: MNHEY, SVGEGT. This CDR3 has 14 residues. The ends lost 6 bases at V and 0 bases at J; junction bases unmatched: 3. The DNA of the CDR3 is TGTGCCAGCAGGGCTAGCGGGATCTCCTACGAGCAGTACTTC. Its protein is CASRASGISYEQYF.

This clonotype has more than one count but fewer than ten. This rearrangement joins TRBV28 to TRBJ2-5, with D maybe TRBD1 (5 bases). The CDR3 is 15 amino acids. CDR1 is MDHEN, CDR2 SYDVKM, per germline. Trimming pared 8 bases from V and 3 bases from J, leaving 19 bases between. CDR3 nucleotides: TGTGCCAGCTGGGTTCGAGAAGGGGCCAAAGAGACCCAGTACTTC. Residues: CASWVREGAKETQYF.

This clonotype has just a few counts. This sequence joins TRBV7-9 and TRBJ2-3, with 12 bases matching TRBD2. The junction had 4 bases not matched to a gene; V was cut back by 5 bases and J by 4 bases. Germline loops: CDR1 SEHNR, CDR2 FQNEAQ (reference sequence). The CDR3 is made up of 15 amino acids. CDR3 residues: CASSRLAGESDTQYF. DNA of the CDR3: TGTGCCAGCAGCAGACTAGCGGGAGAGTCAGATACGCAGTATTTT. The full variable domain, in which reference TRBV7-9 and TRBJ2-3 provide the parts outside the CDR3, is DTGVSQNPRHKITKRGQNVTFRCDPISEHNRLYWYRQTLGQGPEFLTYFQNEAQLEKSRLLSDRFSAERPKGSFSTLEIQRTEQGDSAMYLCASSRLAGESDTQYFGPGTRLTVL.

This clonotype has a handful of counts. Germline is not matched at one junction end, which may reflect a read error. The chain links TRBV7-7 to TRBJ2-3, with a weak D call TRBD1 (5 bases). This CDR3 contains 13 residues. From germline, CDR1 is SSHAT and CDR2 FNYEAQ (reference sequence). CDR3 amino acids: CASSSQGKDTQYF. In DNA form, the CDR3 reads TGTGCTAGCAGTTCCCAGGGTAAAGATACGCAGTATTTT.

Note on this clonotype: A much bigger clone sits one base away, suggesting this may be a read error. V and J are TRBV20-1 and TRBJ1-2; D not certain. Germline V lookup: CDR1 DFQATT, CDR2 SNEGSKA (reference sequence). The CDR3 extends over 15 amino acids. CDR3 in amino acids: CNARPPVSLEVGYTF. As DNA, the CDR3 is TGCAATGCTAGACCCCCGGTCTCGCTGGAAGTAGGCTACACCTTC.

This clonotype was observed many times. The gene calls are TRBV28 and TRBJ2-1, with TRBD2 matching over 9 bases. CDR1 is MDHEN and CDR2 is SYDVKM in the germline V gene. This CDR3 has 17 amino acids. Germline trimming cut 1 base from V and 2 bases from J; bases unmatched to any gene: 6. The CDR3 DNA follows: TGTGCCAGCAGTTTATCTACAGCGGGAGGACCCTACAATGAGCAGTTCTTC. Protein product: CASSLSTAGGPYNEQFF.

The table lists this clonotype with a few counts. This likely comes from a read error, as the CDR3 has no conserved phenylalanine or tryptophan at its end. This chain uses TRBV28 with TRBJ1-1; D uncertain. Germline assignment: CDR1 MDHEN and CDR2 SYDVKM. Trimming pared 11 bases from V and 3 bases from J, leaving 22 bases between. The CDR3 loop spans 15 amino acids. The chain's CDR3 is CASSSLRDMYTEAFL. For the CDR3, the DNA is TGTGCCTCATCGAGTTTGCGGGATATGTACACTGAAGCTTTCCTT.

This chain connects TRBV20-1 to TRBJ1-6, with 10 bases lining up with TRBD1. The CDR3 covers 13 residues. Trimming removed 5 bases from V and 14 bases from J; junction bases left unmatched: 9. The V gene's germline CDR1 is DFQATT and CDR2 SNEGSKA (reference sequence). Written as DNA, the CDR3 is TGCAGTGCTGTTGACAGGGGGCTCGGCACCCTCCACTTT. Protein: CSAVDRGLGTLHF.

This clonotype was recorded at least ten times. The gene calls are TRBV28 and TRBJ2-7; 9 positions match TRBD2. CDR3 length equals 14 residues. J gave up 1 base and V 8 bases, and 6 bases lay outside the gene matches. From germline, CDR1 is MDHEN and CDR2 SYDVKM. The CDR3 loop reads CASLDLAGSYEQYF. CDR3 nucleotide sequence: TGTGCCAGCCTTGACCTAGCGGGATCCTACGAGCAGTACTTC.

Comments on this clonotype: The junction does not match germline at one end; this may be a read error. The rearrangement joins TRBV7-6 to TRBJ1-5, with a possible D match to TRBD1 (5 bases). CDR3 size: 15 residues. Germline-derived CDR1 and CDR2 are SGHVS and FNYEAQ. CDR3 residues: CTSSLEVGRVQPQHF. In DNA, the CDR3 is TGTACCAGCAGCTTAGAGGTGGGCAGGGTGCAGCCCCAGCATTTT.

Many counts were recorded for this clonotype. The chain combines TRBV20-1 with TRBJ2-3; TRBD2 aligns across 10 bases. V gave up 3 bases and J gave up 3 bases; unmatched junction bases: 12. This CDR3 comprises 17 residues. CDR1 is DFQATT and CDR2 is SNEGSKA in the germline V gene (reference sequence). This chain's CDR3 is CSASGLAGVGLTDTQYF. In nucleotides, the CDR3 is TGCAGTGCTAGCGGTCTAGCGGGAGTAGGTCTGACAGATACGCAGTATTTT.

This clonotype was seen at least ten times. V gene TRBV24-1 combines with J gene TRBJ2-5, with TRBD1 matching over 7 bases. The ends lost 3 bases at V and 3 bases at J; junction bases unmatched: 6. This CDR3 spans 15 amino acids. Germline V gives CDR1 KGHDR, CDR2 SFDVKD. The CDR3 reads CATSDPTDREETQYF. In nucleotides, the CDR3 is TGTGCCACCAGTGATCCGACCGACAGGGAAGAGACCCAGTACTTC.

The chain joins TRBV15 to TRBJ2-5; the D gene is possibly TRBD1 (5 bases). CDR3 length: 12 residues. The V end was cut by 1 base, the J end by 5 bases, with 5 bases between. The V gene's germline CDR1 is LNHNV and CDR2 YYDKDF (reference sequence). The chain's CDR3 is CATSRGQETQYF. The CDR3 coding sequence is TGTGCCACCAGCAGAGGACAGGAGACCCAGTACTTC. Full variable domain (missing parts from reference TRBV15 and TRBJ2-5): DAMVIQNPRYQVTQFGKPVTLSCSQTLNHNVMYWYQQKSSQAPKLLFHYYDKDFNNEADTPDNFQSRRPNTSFCFLDIRSPGLGDTAMYLCATSRGQETQYFGPGTRLLVL.

This clonotype occurred once. V and J are TRBV3-1 and TRBJ2-7; D remains unclear. Germline V gives CDR1 LGHDT, CDR2 YNNKEL (reference sequence). This CDR3 is 14 amino acids long. The germline V and J ends were trimmed by 4 bases and 2 bases, with 12 bases remaining between them. This CDR3 reads CASSRARPTYEQYF. In DNA, the CDR3 is TGTGCCAGCAGCCGGGCCAGGCCAACCTACGAGCAGTACTTC.

This clonotype was recorded many times. The gene calls are TRBV12-3 or TRBV12-4 and TRBJ1-1, with D perhaps TRBD1 (5 bases). The CDR3 is made up of 14 amino acids. Between the trimmed V and J ends, which lost 3 bases and 4 bases, there was a span of 12 bases. The CDR3 DNA sequence: TGTGCCAGCAGTTTTAAAAGGGGAGGCACTGAAGCTTTCTTT. As protein: CASSFKRGGTEAFF.

The V gene is TRBV12-3 or TRBV12-4, the J gene TRBJ2-7; 7 nucleotides line up with TRBD1. This CDR3 is 13 amino acids long. The CDR3 sequence is CAISGRQGYEQYF. In DNA, the CDR3 is TGTGCAATAAGTGGGAGACAGGGCTACGAGCAGTACTTC.

The V call is TRBV18, the J call TRBJ2-1; TRBD2 agrees at 11 bases. The CDR3 length is 14 residues. CDR1 is KGHSH, CDR2 LQKENI, per germline. Trimming took 0 bases from V and 14 from J; bases not matched to a gene: 6. The CDR3 here is CASSPPLLAGAKFF. The CDR3 region has the DNA TGTGCCAGCTCACCACCGCTACTAGCGGGAGCTAAGTTCTTC.

Ten or more counts support this clonotype. This chain joins TRBV28 and TRBJ2-5; D gene unclear. The CDR3 is made up of 13 amino acids. Germline V gene sequence: CDR1 MDHEN, CDR2 SYDVKM. Trimming cost V 5 bases and J 1 base, with 8 bases left between them. The CDR3 DNA reads as TGTGCCAGCAGTATGAGAGTCCAAGAGACCCAGTACTTC. Encoded protein: CASSMRVQETQYF.

This sequence joins TRBV3-1 and TRBJ1-3; weak D call: TRBD1 (6 bases). The CDR3 has 16 residues. Germline CDR1 is LGHDT and CDR2 is YNNKEL (reference sequence). V lost 4 bases, J lost 0 bases, and 13 bases lay in between. The CDR3 nucleotides read TGTGCCAGCAGCCCCAGGACAGTCCTCTCTGGAAACACCATATATTTT. It encodes CASSPRTVLSGNTIYF. The variable domain in full, completed from reference TRBV3-1 and TRBJ1-3, reads DTAVSQTPKYLVTQMGNDKSIKCEQNLGHDTMYWYKQDSKKFLKIMFSYNNKELIINETVPNRFSPKSPDKAHLNLHINSLELGDSAVYFCASSPRTVLSGNTIYFGEGSWLTVV.

Ten or more counts support this clonotype. The gene calls are TRBV15 and TRBJ1-5, with D possibly TRBD1 on 5 matching bases. The CDR3 length is 14 residues. Trimming left V 3 bases short and J 6 bases short, with 12 bases between. Germline V gives CDR1 LNHNV, CDR2 YYDKDF (reference sequence). The CDR3 bases are TGTGCCACCAGCAGCCCTGGTGGGGGTCAGCCCCAGCATTTT. It translates to CATSSPGGGQPQHF.

The chain links TRBV4-1 to TRBJ1-4; D gene uncertain. CDR3 length equals 16 residues. V lost 1 base, J lost 1 base, and 10 bases lay in between. CDR1 MGHRA and CDR2 YSYEKL come from the germline V gene. CDR3: CASSQVEFQTNEKLFF. The CDR3 bases are TGCGCCAGCAGCCAAGTGGAGTTTCAAACTAATGAAAAACTGTTTTTT.

This clonotype was seen more than once but under ten times. The genes are TRBV5-6 and TRBJ1-3; 8 bases map to TRBD1. CDR1 is SGHDT, CDR2 YYEEEE, per germline. The junction had 4 bases not matched to a gene; V was cut back by 4 bases and J by 4 bases. This CDR3 is built from 14 residues. The CDR3 loop is CASSTGGRGNTIYF. The CDR3 region has the DNA TGTGCCAGCAGCACAGGGGGTAGAGGAAACACCATATATTTT.

This clonotype has at least ten counts. The DNA for the CDR3 is TGTGCCAGCAGTTACGCGCGGGGCATCAACACTGAAGCTTTCTTT. Protein product: CASSYARGINTEAFF. This chain uses TRBV28 with TRBJ1-1; the D gene is possibly TRBD1 (5 bases). Deletions cut 4 bases from V and 2 bases from J, with 14 bases between. The CDR3 sequence is 15 residues long. Germline lookup yields CDR1 MDHEN and CDR2 SYDVKM.